The clone carrying this TCR beta chain is a singleton in its sample. The antigen is not known. The protocol was immunoSEQ multiplex PCR, while the TCRdb copy is restricted to in-frame clones and leaves out a portion. The data contain 15,000 or so clones, about three quarters of them singletons. This sample is part of a study of vaccination effects on CD4 cells after COVID-19. About the study: Post-vaccine sampling occurred a median 72 days after the second dose. General study points: Missing from the study were early post-infection timepoints, and its convalescent patients were few.

Germline V lookup: CDR1 MNHEY, CDR2 SVGEGT. The CDR3 has 17 residues. V was pared by 0 bases and J by 0 bases, with 5 bases of the junction left unmatched. Under the ViraFEST assay, PBMC were stimulated with viral peptide pools so that antigen-specific CD4+ T cells expanded. Sequencing was performed afterwards. On approximately day 9 of culture, CD4+ T cells were separated out. Either the BNT162b2 or mRNA-1273 vaccine was given to participants in two doses. Negative nucleocapsid antibody tests before and after vaccination confirmed no previous SARS-CoV-2 infection. Cultures got half-medium changes with IL-2 on days 3 and 7.

The gene calls are TRBV6-2 or TRBV6-3 and TRBJ2-4; 7 bases agree with TRBD2. This specimen consisted of CD4+ T cells from PBMCs cultured with HCoV-NL63 spike peptides, obtained after COVID-19 vaccination. This clonotype originated in a human donor who received a COVID-19 vaccine. CDR3 DNA sequence: TGTGCCAGCAGTTACTCGATGGGAGGGTTAGCCAAAAACATTCAGTACTTC. This sequence encodes CASSYSMGGLAKNIQYF.